The clone carrying this TCR beta chain was seen a handful of times. In TCRdb, the RT-PCR reads were re-called with MiXCR into one record per CDR3 protein. The sample consists of hundreds of thousands of distinct CDR3 sequences, over 12% of them appearing once. CDR3 size: 14 residues. Germline-derived CDR1 and CDR2 are SGHTA and FQGNSA. V was pared by 1 base and J by 7 bases, with 14 bases between. This receptor was identified in a female donor in good health, serving as a healthy control. Input material: memory CD4+ T cells from blood. The V and J genes are TRBV7-2 and TRBJ2-7; a weak D match, TRBD2 (5 bases). This CDR3 reads CASSLVGNPGEQYF. CDR3 coding DNA: TGTGCCAGCAGCTTAGTTGGGAACCCGGGGGAGCAGTACTTC. Together with reference TRBV7-2 and TRBJ2-7, the CDR3 gives the full variable domain: GAGVSQSPSNKVTEKGKDVELRCDPISGHTALYWYRQSLGQGLEFLIYFQGNSAPDKSGLPSDRFSAERTGGSVSTLTIQRTQQEDSAVYLCASSLVGNPGEQYFGPGTRLTVT.